These 10 T cell receptor beta chains share one sample of origin, sequenced in a study of OX40 agonist ivuxolimab in advanced cancers. Profiling relied on immunoSEQ multiplex PCR, and the TCRdb table lists in-frame clones only, not all of them. The profile shows 55,000 to 90,000 clones, 70% to 90% of them singletons. This specimen consisted of CD4+ or CD8+ T cells sorted from blood, obtained in a trial of the OX40 agonist ivuxolimab. The receptors shown here come from an adult with an advanced solid tumor such as melanoma, head and neck, liver or kidney cancer.

The rearrangement joins TRBV30 to TRBJ2-2, with D uncertain. In germline, CDR1 is GTSNPN, CDR2 SVGIG (reference sequence). This CDR3 is 13 amino acids long. V gave up 0 bases and J gave up 5 bases, with 7 bases separating them. The CDR3, as DNA: TGTGCCTGGAGTGTTTCGAGGACCGGGGAGCTGTTTTTT. Encoded protein: CAWSVSRTGELFF.

V usage is TRBV29-1 and J usage is TRBJ2-5; TRBD2 matches 11 bases. V dropped 7 bases and J dropped 4; count of bases not matched to a gene: 8. The V gene's germline CDR1 is SQVTM and CDR2 ANQGSEA. The CDR3 extends over 14 amino acids. In DNA form, the CDR3 reads TGCAGCGGAGTACTAGCGGGAGAACCAGAGACCCAGTACTTC. Encoded protein: CSGVLAGEPETQYF.

This chain joins TRBV11-2 and TRBJ2-3; D possibly matches TRBD1 or TRBD2 (6 bases each). The CDR3 runs 13 residues. Germline V gene data show CDR1 as SGHAT and CDR2 as FQNNGV. V was trimmed by 8 bases and J by 0 bases, leaving 9 bases between them. CDR3 residues: CASGGPSTDTQYF. Written as DNA, the CDR3 is TGTGCCAGCGGGGGGCCGAGCACAGATACGCAGTATTTT.

The chain links TRBV9 to TRBJ2-5, with 10 bases matching TRBD1. CDR1 is SGDLS, CDR2 YYNGEE, per germline. J was trimmed by 5 bases and V by 0 bases; bases with no gene match: 4. The CDR3 loop spans 15 amino acids. The CDR3 nucleotides are TGTGCCAGCAGCGTAGATCCGACAGGGGGCGAGACCCAGTACTTC. It encodes CASSVDPTGGETQYF.

This chain connects TRBV2 to TRBJ2-5; D possibly corresponds to TRBD1 (6 bases). The ends were cut back, 5 bases at V and 4 bases at J, with 14 bases in the middle. This CDR3 has 14 amino acids. Germline CDR1 SNHLY, CDR2 FYNNEI. CDR3 DNA sequence: TGTGCCAGCAGTTTAGGGGGAACCACAGAGACCCAGTACTTC. Its translation: CASSLGGTTETQYF.

With regard to this clone: One end of the junction varies from germline; a read error may be responsible. The chain combines TRBV28 with TRBJ1-1; tentatively, D is TRBD1 (5 bases). CDR1 is MDHEN, CDR2 SYDVKM, per germline. This CDR3 comprises 12 residues. CDR3 in DNA: TGTGCCGGCAGCGGGGGGAGCACTGAAGCTTTCTTT. It codes for CAGSGGSTEAFF.

The chain uses TRBV5-4 and TRBJ2-7; TRBD1 matches 9 bases. In germline, CDR1 is SGHNT, CDR2 YYREEE (reference sequence). With 0 bases clipped from V and 2 bases from J, the junction kept 18 bases outside the gene matches. The CDR3 is made up of 20 amino acids. As DNA, the CDR3 is TGTGCCAGCAGCTTGGCCGTAGGTAGAGCCGGGACAGGGTCTCCCTACGAGCAGTACTTC. Amino acid sequence: CASSLAVGRAGTGSPYEQYF.

The rearrangement joins TRBV2 to TRBJ1-2; D perhaps matches TRBD1 (6 bases). The CDR3 consists of 14 residues. Germline CDR1 reads SNHLY; CDR2 reads FYNNEI. Trimming took 9 bases from V and 8 from J, leaving 22 bases between them. The CDR3: CASLTPQGIGGYTF. In nucleotides, the CDR3 is TGTGCCAGTCTTACTCCACAGGGCATAGGAGGCTACACCTTC.

The J gene is TRBJ1-4, the V gene TRBV28, with a weak D call TRBD1 (6 bases). This CDR3 comprises 14 residues. Deletions cut 5 bases from V and 5 bases from J, with 12 bases between. In germline, CDR1 is MDHEN, CDR2 SYDVKM. The CDR3 sequence is CASSAGTQNEKLFF. The DNA for the CDR3 is TGTGCCAGCAGTGCCGGGACACAAAATGAAAAACTGTTTTTT.

The chain carries TRBV9 and TRBJ2-3; 8 bases map to TRBD2. The CDR3 contains 15 residues. The germline gives CDR1 SGDLS, CDR2 YYNGEE. The junction had 8 bases not matched to a gene; V was cut back by 8 bases and J by 0 bases. CDR3 amino acids: CASQSGGPSTDTQYF. CDR3 nucleotide sequence: TGTGCCAGTCAAAGCGGGGGCCCAAGCACAGATACGCAGTATTTT. The complete variable domain, with remaining parts taken from reference TRBV9 and TRBJ2-3, reads DSGVTQTPKHLITATGQRVTLRCSPRSGDLSVYWYQQSLDQGLQFLIQYYNGEERAKGNILERFSAQQFPDLHSELNLSSLELGDSALYFCASQSGGPSTDTQYFGPGTRLTVL.